The T cell receptor (beta chain) under discussion was sequenced for a study of T cell repertoires in cytomegalovirus infection (dated by TCRdb to the late 2010s). Study-wide context: Donor HLA type was relevant to the analysis, as public TCR beta signatures indicated carriage of CMV infection together with the matching HLA type.

This clonotype was seen a few times. Its recognized antigen is unknown. No base quality values were provided; no much bigger clone lies one nucleotide off. The reads were generated on an Illumina HiSeq 1500. Clones were called with MiXCR by TCRdb after fastp trimmed the public reads at Q25, and only in-frame beta chains were retained. Entries that share a CDR3 protein sequence are merged under the most common genes and DNA. This sample lists 560,000 or so distinct CDR3 sequences; 16% were detected once. The top ten constitute roughly 25% of the sample. General conclusions and limits of the study: Cumulative frequency of public TCR beta family members discriminated carriers of CMV infection plus the relevant HLA type in this cohort and an independent approximately 370-donor cohort. The ex vivo response was dominated by HLA-C-restricted CMV-specific TCR beta clonotypes, which also provided the single most frequent clonotype in two of eight donors.

In the germline V gene, CDR1 corresponds to SGHNT and CDR2 to YENEEA. Its CDR3 holds 19 amino acids, cysteine through phenylalanine. Only CDR3 DNA is held: 57 bases, read in frame from base 1. Compared with germline, V lacks 0 bases and J lacks 4 bases; bases without a gene match: 12. The rearranged segments are TRBV11-3 and TRBJ2-1; TRBD2 agrees with 10 junctional bases. This TCR came from a human donor in good health (CMV status not recorded). Some clones in this sample may be carry-over from other donors' samples. The specimen sequenced was CD8+ T cells from PBMCs. The nucleotides are TGTGCCAGCAGCTTAGATGGTTCTAGCGGGAGAACCCCTTACAATGAGCAGTTCTTC. It translates as CASSLDGSSGRTPYNEQFF.